The 24 T cell receptor beta chains below come from one sample, sequenced in a study of T cell repertoires in cytomegalovirus infection. TCRdb reprocessed the reads with MiXCR, giving one entry per CDR3 protein. This table holds around 120,000 distinct CDR3 sequences, roughly a quarter found once. Their target antigens are unknown. The sequenced sample consisted of PBMCs, sequenced either directly or after in vitro stimulation (not recorded which). Every receptor here comes from a human donor in good health (CMV status not recorded). Some clones in this sample may be carry-over from other donors' samples.

This clonotype appeared many times. This chain uses TRBV7-2 with TRBJ2-7; TRBD1 aligns across 9 bases. The germline V gene has CDR1 SGHTA and CDR2 FQGNSA. CDR3 length equals 14 residues. The ends lost 5 bases at V and 11 bases at J; junction bases unmatched: 13. CDR3 amino acids: CASSPPGQGDLKYF. The CDR3 nucleotides read TGTGCCAGCAGCCCACCGGGACAGGGAGATCTGAAGTACTTC. Combining the CDR3 with reference TRBV7-2 and TRBJ2-7 gives the whole variable domain GAGVSQSPSNKVTEKGKDVELRCDPISGHTALYWYRQSLGQGLEFLIYFQGNSAPDKSGLPSDRFSAERTGGSVSTLTIQRTQQEDSAVYLCASSPPGQGDLKYFGPGTRLTVT.

The gene calls are TRBV5-1 and TRBJ2-2; 7 bases are a match to TRBD1. This CDR3 contains 19 residues. Unmatched junction bases numbered 12, after V lost 1 base and J lost 0 bases. Germline assignment: CDR1 SGHRS and CDR2 YFSETQ. CDR3 nucleotide sequence: TGCGCCAGCAGCTTGTCCCAGGGGGACCCGATCGCGAACACCGGGGAGCTGTTTTTT. This gives the protein CASSLSQGDPIANTGELFF. The variable domain in full, completed from reference TRBV5-1 and TRBJ2-2, reads KAGVTQTPRYLIKTRGQQVTLSCSPISGHRSVSWYQQTPGQGLQFLFEYFSETQRNKGNFPGRFSGRQFSNSRSEMNVSTLELGDSALYLCASSLSQGDPIANTGELFFGEGSRLTVL.

This clonotype was counted between two and nine times. The chain uses TRBV11-2 and TRBJ2-1; D call uncertain. V was trimmed by 5 bases and J by 8 bases, leaving 19 bases between them. Looked up from germline, CDR1 is SGHAT and CDR2 is FQNNGV. CDR3 size: 15 residues. DNA for the CDR3: TGTGCCAGCAGCCATATAGAGGTTTTGGGCGATGAGCAGTTCTTC. Residues: CASSHIEVLGDEQFF.

This clonotype was seen ten or more times. The chain uses TRBV28 and TRBJ1-1; D is undetermined. There are 14 residues in the CDR3. Germline values: CDR1 MDHEN, CDR2 SYDVKM. Trimming removed 8 bases from V and 1 base from J, with 14 bases in between. This CDR3 reads CASGWMQRNTEAFF. In DNA, the CDR3 is TGTGCCAGCGGGTGGATGCAGAGGAACACTGAAGCTTTCTTT.

V and J are TRBV28 and TRBJ2-7; 8 positions match TRBD1. This CDR3 has 16 residues. Germline CDR1 MDHEN, CDR2 SYDVKM. Losses at the gene ends were 5 bases for V and 1 base for J; bases not matched to a gene: 10. The CDR3 loop is CASSLHDRGLSYEQYF. For the CDR3, the DNA is TGTGCCAGCAGTCTACACGACAGGGGTTTGTCCTACGAGCAGTACTTC.

A few counts support this clonotype. CDR3 sequence: CASSPSWLAGGYEQFF. For the CDR3, the DNA is TGTGCCAGCAGCCCAAGTTGGCTAGCGGGAGGCTATGAGCAGTTCTTC. J is TRBJ2-1 and V is TRBV7-2; 11 nucleotides match TRBD2. The germline V gene has CDR1 SGHTA and CDR2 FQGNSA. With V trimmed by 5 bases and J by 8 bases, 11 bases remained unmatched. The CDR3 runs 16 residues.

V is TRBV5-1 and J is TRBJ2-3, with D possibly matching TRBD2 (5 bases). The V gene's germline CDR1 is SGHRS and CDR2 YFSETQ. The CDR3 runs 14 residues. Trimming removed 4 bases from V and 6 bases from J, with 15 bases in between. The CDR3 DNA sequence: TGCGCCAGCAGCCCCTTAGCGACACCGGATACGCAGTATTTT. Translating it yields CASSPLATPDTQYF.

The chain carries TRBV19 and TRBJ2-2, with D possibly being TRBD2 (6 bases). This CDR3 spans 13 amino acids. The V end was cut by 3 bases, the J end by 4 bases, with 6 bases between. Germline V lookup: CDR1 LNHDA, CDR2 SQIVND (reference sequence). The CDR3 spells CASSIGGTGELFF. The CDR3 coding sequence is TGTGCCAGTAGTATCGGGGGCACCGGGGAGCTGTTTTTT.

This clonotype was detected ten times or more. V gene TRBV18 combines with J gene TRBJ1-6, with D hard to call. V was shortened by 3 bases and J by 5 bases, with 8 bases between the two germline ends. The CDR3 extends over 14 amino acids. Germline V gene sequence: CDR1 KGHSH, CDR2 LQKENI. DNA of the CDR3: TGTGCCAGCTCACCGACTGGGAATAATTCACCCCTCCACTTT. As protein: CASSPTGNNSPLHF.

This rearrangement joins TRBV6-2 or TRBV6-3 to TRBJ1-3; D is undetermined. The germline CDR1 and CDR2 sequences are MNHEY and SVGEGT. This CDR3 region has 14 residues. Trimming cost V 7 bases and J 0 bases, with 10 bases left between them. The CDR3 DNA sequence: TGTGCCAGCACCAACCCGCACTCTGGAAACACCATATATTTT. Amino acid sequence: CASTNPHSGNTIYF.

This clonotype was observed many times. CDR3 DNA: TGTGCCAGCAGCCCGCAGGGAGCGGTAGCCGAAGCTTTCTTT. Translation: CASSPQGAVAEAFF. The V and J genes are TRBV7-2 and TRBJ1-1; a possible D gene is TRBD1 (5 bases). V lost 5 bases and J lost 8, with 18 bases in between. The CDR3 runs 14 residues. The germline gives CDR1 SGHTA, CDR2 FQGNSA.

The V gene is TRBV7-2, the J gene TRBJ1-1; D not resolved. CDR3 length: 14 residues. Germline V gene sequence: CDR1 SGHTA, CDR2 FQGNSA. Trimming stripped 1 base from V and 9 bases from J, with 15 bases between. CDR3 amino acids: CASSLETRVRKAFF. CDR3 DNA sequence: TGTGCCAGCAGCTTAGAAACGAGGGTCCGGAAAGCTTTCTTT.

The genes are TRBV7-2 and TRBJ1-1, with D perhaps TRBD1 (5 bases). There are 14 residues in the CDR3. Trimming left V 5 bases short and J 3 bases short, with 13 bases between. CDR1 SGHTA and CDR2 FQGNSA come from the germline V gene. This chain's CDR3 is CASSRGEGYTEAFF. The DNA of the CDR3 is TGTGCCAGCAGCCGGGGTGAGGGGTACACTGAAGCTTTCTTT.

This clonotype was recorded a few times. The rearrangement joins TRBV19 to TRBJ1-1; a possible D gene is TRBD1 (5 bases). CDR3 length equals 14 residues. Trimming removed 10 bases from V and 4 bases from J, with 19 bases in between. Germline loops: CDR1 LNHDA, CDR2 SQIVND (reference sequence). CDR3 in amino acids: CATLERGSGTEAFF. The CDR3 region has the DNA TGTGCCACGCTGGAGAGGGGATCAGGCACTGAAGCTTTCTTT.

The chain is built from TRBV7-9 and TRBJ1-1; 12 nucleotides line up with TRBD1. This CDR3 has 18 amino acids. The germline V gene has CDR1 SEHNR and CDR2 FQNEAQ (reference sequence). Trimming removed 4 bases from V and 4 bases from J; junction bases left unmatched: 13. CDR3 sequence reads: CASSSPRDRGHRSTEAFF. In DNA, the CDR3 is TGTGCCAGCAGCTCCCCCCGGGACAGGGGGCATCGGAGCACTGAAGCTTTCTTT.

V and J are TRBV24-1 and TRBJ2-3; D is unresolved. Trimming stripped 3 bases from V and 5 bases from J, with 11 bases between. CDR3 length: 14 residues. CDR1 is KGHDR, CDR2 SFDVKD, per germline. This CDR3 reads CATSDPGKIDTQYF. The CDR3 DNA follows: TGTGCCACCAGTGATCCCGGAAAGATAGATACGCAGTATTTT.

The chain links TRBV28 to TRBJ2-7; D possibly corresponds to TRBD2 (5 bases). The CDR3 consists of 14 residues. Between the trimmed V and J ends, which lost 3 bases and 3 bases, there was a span of 12 bases. Germline CDR1 is MDHEN and CDR2 is SYDVKM. CDR3 protein: CASSLGGSLYEQYF. CDR3 nucleotide sequence: TGTGCCAGCAGTTTGGGCGGGTCTCTCTACGAGCAGTACTTC.

The V and J genes are TRBV7-2 and TRBJ2-3, with D perhaps matching TRBD2 (6 bases). Trimming stripped 1 base from V and 6 bases from J, with 11 bases between. Per the germline V gene, CDR1 is SGHTA and CDR2 is FQGNSA. CDR3 length: 14 amino acids. The DNA of the CDR3 is TGTGCCAGCAGCTTAGGGGACGCGGGGGATACGCAGTATTTT. Encoded protein: CASSLGDAGDTQYF.

This clonotype was detected ten times or more. V gene TRBV7-2 combines with J gene TRBJ2-7; no clear D. V lost 5 bases to trimming and J lost 7 bases, with 15 bases between them. From germline, CDR1 is SGHTA and CDR2 FQGNSA. CDR3 length: 13 amino acids. The CDR3 DNA reads as TGTGCCAGCAGCGCGCTCCGGTGGTCAGAGCAGTACTTC. It is translated as CASSALRWSEQYF.

The sample holds one count of this clonotype. This chain connects TRBV27 to TRBJ1-1; D gene unclear. Trimming cost V 4 bases and J 6 bases, with 6 bases left between them. CDR3 length equals 11 residues. Germline CDR1 is MNHEY and CDR2 is SMNVEV (reference sequence). CDR3 sequence reads: CASSSQAEAFF. Here the CDR3 DNA reads TGTGCCAGCAGTTCGCAGGCTGAAGCTTTCTTT.

This clonotype was detected many times. The chain joins TRBV7-6 to TRBJ1-1, with TRBD1 identical over 9 bases. V was clipped by 5 bases and J by 4 bases; unmatched bases: 8. The germline V gene encodes CDR1 SGHVS and CDR2 FNYEAQ. This CDR3 has 15 residues. The CDR3 bases are TGTGCCAGCAGCAAGTTACAGGGGGCGAGCACTGAAGCTTTCTTT. This codes for CASSKLQGASTEAFF.

This rearrangement joins TRBV12-5 to TRBJ2-5; 10 bases are a match to TRBD1. The CDR3 covers 15 residues. V trimming: 5 bases; J trimming: 5 bases; junction bases outside the gene matches: 8. In germline, CDR1 is LGHNT, CDR2 FRNRAP. In DNA, the CDR3 is TGTGCTAGTGGTCAACGACAGGGGGCAAGGGAGACCCAGTACTTC. Translating it yields CASGQRQGARETQYF.

This clonotype is large. The chain links TRBV2 to TRBJ2-7, with D perhaps given as TRBD1 or TRBD2 (5 bases each). The CDR3 contains 17 residues. Germline V gene data show CDR1 as SNHLY and CDR2 as FYNNEI. V was trimmed by 6 bases and J by 2 bases, leaving 23 bases between them. Written as DNA, the CDR3 is TGTGCCAGCAGCTCAGGGTTGGTGGGAGCCCCAACCTACGAGCAGTACTTC. Translating gives CASSSGLVGAPTYEQYF.

The chain joins TRBV2 to TRBJ1-1; 7 bases agree with TRBD1. Germline CDR1 reads SNHLY; CDR2 reads FYNNEI. The trim removed 3 bases at V and 8 bases at J, leaving 3 bases unmatched. This CDR3 is built from 12 residues. As DNA, the CDR3 is TGTGCCAGCAGTGAGTGGGGACAGGAAGCTTTCTTT. Its protein product is CASSEWGQEAFF.